This T cell receptor (beta chain) was observed in a study of T cells in Graves' hyperthyroidism and ophthalmopathy. Amplified TCR beta CDR3 regions derived from RNA transcripts. The TCR CDR3 was amplified in a first-round RT-PCR using the HTBI primer set. TCRdb re-analysed the multiplex PCR reads in MiXCR, keeping a single row per CDR3 protein. The sample records 190,000 or so distinct CDR3 sequences, about a sixth being singletons. Stable Graves' hyperthyroidism denoted no ophthalmopathy progression over 18 months. Diagnoses were established using clinical symptoms, serum thyroxine and TRAb, thyroid ultrasound and orbital computed tomography. The sample holds many counts of this clonotype. Antigen unknown. Findings of the study overall: Stable hyperthyroidism and ophthalmopathy were separated using 13 V-J signatures.

CDR1 is SGHRS and CDR2 is YFSETQ in the germline V gene. This CDR3 region has 14 residues. V lost 3 bases and J 5 bases, leaving 15 bases between the germline ends. This chain connects TRBV5-1 to TRBJ2-7, with D possibly TRBD1 on 6 matching bases. The source is a man aged 40-49 years with Graves' hyperthyroidism. The sequenced material came from blood. The CDR3 DNA follows: TGCGCCAGCAGCTATGATCGCAGGGGAAACGAGCAGTACTTC. Translating gives CASSYDRRGNEQYF.